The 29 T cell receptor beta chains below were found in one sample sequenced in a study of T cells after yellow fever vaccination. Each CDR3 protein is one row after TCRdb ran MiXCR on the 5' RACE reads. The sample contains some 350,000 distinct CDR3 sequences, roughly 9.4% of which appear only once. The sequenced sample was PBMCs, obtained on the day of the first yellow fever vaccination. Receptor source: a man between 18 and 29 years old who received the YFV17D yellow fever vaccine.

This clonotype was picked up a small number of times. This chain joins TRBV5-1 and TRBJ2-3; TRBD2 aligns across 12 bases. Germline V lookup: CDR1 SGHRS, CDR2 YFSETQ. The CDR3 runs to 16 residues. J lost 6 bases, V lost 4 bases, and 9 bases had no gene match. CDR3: CASSPGLAGAYDTQYF. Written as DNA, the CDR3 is TGCGCCAGCAGCCCGGGACTAGCGGGCGCGTACGATACGCAGTATTTT.

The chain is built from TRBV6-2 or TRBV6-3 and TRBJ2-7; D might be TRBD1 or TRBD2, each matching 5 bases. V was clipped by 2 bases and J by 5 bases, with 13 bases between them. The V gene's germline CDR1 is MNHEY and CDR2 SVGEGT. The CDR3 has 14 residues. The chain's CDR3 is CASSYSGDDHEQYF. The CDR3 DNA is TGTGCCAGCAGTTACAGTGGGGACGACCACGAGCAGTACTTC.

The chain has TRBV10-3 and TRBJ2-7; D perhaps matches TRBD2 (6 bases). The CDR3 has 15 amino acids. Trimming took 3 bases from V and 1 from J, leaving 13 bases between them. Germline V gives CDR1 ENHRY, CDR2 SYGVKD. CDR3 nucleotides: TGTGCCATCAGTGACCTGGGAGGCACTTCCTACGAGCAGTACTTC. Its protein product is CAISDLGGTSYEQYF.

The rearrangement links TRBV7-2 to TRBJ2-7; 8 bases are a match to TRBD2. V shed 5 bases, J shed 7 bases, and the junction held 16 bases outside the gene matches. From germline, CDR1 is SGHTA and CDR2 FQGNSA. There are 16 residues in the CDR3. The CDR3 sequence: CASSSLGGAGAREQYF. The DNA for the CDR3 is TGTGCCAGCAGCAGCCTGGGAGGAGCGGGGGCTAGAGAGCAGTACTTC.

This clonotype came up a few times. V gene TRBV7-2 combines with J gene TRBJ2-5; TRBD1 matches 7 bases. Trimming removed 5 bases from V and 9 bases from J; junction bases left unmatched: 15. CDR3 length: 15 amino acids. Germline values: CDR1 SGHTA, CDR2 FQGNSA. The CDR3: CASSPERGLVTAQYF. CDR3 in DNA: TGTGCCAGCAGCCCCGAGAGGGGGCTGGTCACGGCCCAGTACTTC.

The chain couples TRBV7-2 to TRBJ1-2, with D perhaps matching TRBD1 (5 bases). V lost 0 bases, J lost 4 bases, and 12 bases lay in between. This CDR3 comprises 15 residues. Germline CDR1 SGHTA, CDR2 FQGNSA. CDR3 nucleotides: TGTGCCAGCAGCTTAGCTTATTCTCAGGGCTATGGCTACACCTTC. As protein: CASSLAYSQGYGYTF.

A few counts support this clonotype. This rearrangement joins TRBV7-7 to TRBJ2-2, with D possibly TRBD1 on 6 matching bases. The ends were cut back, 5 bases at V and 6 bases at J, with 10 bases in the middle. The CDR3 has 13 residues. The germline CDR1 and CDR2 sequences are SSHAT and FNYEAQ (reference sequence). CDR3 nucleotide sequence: TGTGCCAGCAGCCCAACAGGGTCCGGGGAGCTGTTTTTT. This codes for CASSPTGSGELFF. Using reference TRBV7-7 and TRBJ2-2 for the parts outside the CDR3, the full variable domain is GAGVSQSPRYKVTKRGQDVTLRCDPISSHATLYWYQQALGQGPEFLTYFNYEAQPDKSGLPSDRFSAERPEGSISTLTIQRTEQRDSAMYRCASSPTGSGELFFGEGSRLTVL.

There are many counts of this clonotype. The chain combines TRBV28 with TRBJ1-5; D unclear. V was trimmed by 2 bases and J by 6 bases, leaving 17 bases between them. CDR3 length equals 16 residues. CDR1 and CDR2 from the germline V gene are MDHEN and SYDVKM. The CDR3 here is CASSLLGILPRQPQHF. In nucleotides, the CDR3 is TGTGCCAGCAGTTTACTGGGGATACTACCGCGTCAGCCCCAGCATTTT. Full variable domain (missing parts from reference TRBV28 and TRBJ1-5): DVKVTQSSRYLVKRTGEKVFLECVQDMDHENMFWYRQDPGLGLRLIYFSYDVKMKEKGDIPEGYSVSREKKERFSLILESASTNQTSMYLCASSLLGILPRQPQHFGDGTRLSIL.

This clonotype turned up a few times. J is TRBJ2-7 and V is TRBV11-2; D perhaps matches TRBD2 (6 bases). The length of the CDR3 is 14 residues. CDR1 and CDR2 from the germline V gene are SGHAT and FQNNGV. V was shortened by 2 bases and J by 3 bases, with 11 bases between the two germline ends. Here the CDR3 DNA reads TGTGCCAGCAGCTTATGGGGAGGAAGCTACGAGCAGTACTTC. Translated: CASSLWGGSYEQYF.

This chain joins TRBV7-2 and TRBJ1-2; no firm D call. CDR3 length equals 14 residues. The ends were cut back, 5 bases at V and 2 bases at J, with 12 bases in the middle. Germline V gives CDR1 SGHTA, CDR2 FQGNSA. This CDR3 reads CASSPQTGNYGYTF. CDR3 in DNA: TGTGCCAGCAGCCCGCAGACGGGGAACTATGGCTACACCTTC.

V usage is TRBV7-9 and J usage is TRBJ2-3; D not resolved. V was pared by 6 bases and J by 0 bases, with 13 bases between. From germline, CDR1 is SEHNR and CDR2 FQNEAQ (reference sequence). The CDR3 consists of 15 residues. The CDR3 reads CASRAHFKSTDTQYF. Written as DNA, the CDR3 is TGTGCCAGCAGGGCCCACTTCAAAAGCACAGATACGCAGTATTTT.

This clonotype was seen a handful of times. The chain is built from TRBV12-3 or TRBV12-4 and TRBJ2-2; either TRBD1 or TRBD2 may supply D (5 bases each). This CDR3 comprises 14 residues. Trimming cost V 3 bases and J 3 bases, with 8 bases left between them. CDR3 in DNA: TGTGCCAGCAGTTTGGGGGTTCACACCGGGGAGCTGTTTTTT. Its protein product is CASSLGVHTGELFF.

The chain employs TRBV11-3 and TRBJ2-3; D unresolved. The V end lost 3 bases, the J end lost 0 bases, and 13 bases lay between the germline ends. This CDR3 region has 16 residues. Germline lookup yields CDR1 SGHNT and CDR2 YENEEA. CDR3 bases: TGTGCCAGCAGCTTCCGTAAGAAGGGCAGCACAGATACGCAGTATTTT. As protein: CASSFRKKGSTDTQYF.

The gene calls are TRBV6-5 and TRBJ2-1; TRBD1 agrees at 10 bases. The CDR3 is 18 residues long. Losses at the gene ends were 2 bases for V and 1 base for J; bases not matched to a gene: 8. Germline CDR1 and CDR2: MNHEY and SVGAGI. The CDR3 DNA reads TGTGCCAGCAGTTACCTAGCGACAGGGGGCATATCCTACAATGAGCAGTTCTTC. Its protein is CASSYLATGGISYNEQFF.

CDR3 residues: CSARPGAREAFF. Written as DNA, the CDR3 is TGCAGTGCTAGACCTGGGGCTCGTGAAGCTTTCTTT. This sequence joins TRBV20-1 and TRBJ1-1; possible D gene TRBD1, 5 bases. This CDR3 is 12 amino acids long. Germline V lookup: CDR1 DFQATT, CDR2 SNEGSKA (reference sequence). Between the trimmed V and J ends, which lost 2 bases and 7 bases, there was a span of 11 bases.

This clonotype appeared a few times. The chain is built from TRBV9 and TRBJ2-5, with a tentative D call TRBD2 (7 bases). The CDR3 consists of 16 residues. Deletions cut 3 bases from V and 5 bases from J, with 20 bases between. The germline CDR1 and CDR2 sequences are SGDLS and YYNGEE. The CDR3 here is CASSAPGGHGAETQYF. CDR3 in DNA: TGTGCCAGCAGCGCTCCGGGGGGCCACGGGGCGGAGACCCAGTACTTC.

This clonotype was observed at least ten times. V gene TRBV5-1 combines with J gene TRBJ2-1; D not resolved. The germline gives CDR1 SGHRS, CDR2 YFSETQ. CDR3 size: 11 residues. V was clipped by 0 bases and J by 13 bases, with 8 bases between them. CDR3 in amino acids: CASSLATVQFF. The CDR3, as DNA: TGCGCCAGCAGCTTGGCGACTGTTCAGTTCTTC.

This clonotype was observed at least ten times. In DNA, the CDR3 is TGTGCCAGCGGTTACGGGACGACGCGGTACGTC. Translating it yields CASGYGTTRYV. The chain recombines TRBV7-8 with TRBJ2-7, with D perhaps assigned TRBD1 or TRBD2 (5 bases each). Per germline, CDR1 SGHVS and CDR2 FQNEAQ. Trimming took off 8 bases at V and 12 bases at J, with 17 bases between the two ends. The CDR3 sequence is 11 residues long.

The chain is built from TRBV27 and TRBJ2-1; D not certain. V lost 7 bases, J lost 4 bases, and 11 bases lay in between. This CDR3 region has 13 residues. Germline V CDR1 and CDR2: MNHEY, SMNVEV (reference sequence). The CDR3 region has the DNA TGTGCCAGCAAAATGATGGGGTACAATGAGCAGTTCTTC. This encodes CASKMMGYNEQFF.

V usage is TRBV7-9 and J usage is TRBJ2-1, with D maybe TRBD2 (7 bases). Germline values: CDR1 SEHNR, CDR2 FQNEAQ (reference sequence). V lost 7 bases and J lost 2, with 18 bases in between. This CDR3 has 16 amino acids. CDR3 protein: CASIGPGGPTYNEQFF. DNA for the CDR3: TGTGCCAGCATCGGACCCGGGGGGCCTACCTACAATGAGCAGTTCTTC.

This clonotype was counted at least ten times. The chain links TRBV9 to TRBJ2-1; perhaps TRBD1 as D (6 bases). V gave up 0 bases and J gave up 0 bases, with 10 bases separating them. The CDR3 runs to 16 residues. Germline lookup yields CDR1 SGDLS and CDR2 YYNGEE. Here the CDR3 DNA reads TGTGCCAGCAGCGTAGCGGGCAGGGGCTCCTACAATGAGCAGTTCTTC. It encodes CASSVAGRGSYNEQFF.

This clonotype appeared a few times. Written as DNA, the CDR3 is TGTGCATCCGCGGCCGGGACAGGAAGCACAGATACGCAGTATTTT. Translated, it gives CASAAGTGSTDTQYF. The rearrangement joins TRBV6-1 to TRBJ2-3, with 8 bases identical to TRBD1. CDR3 length equals 15 residues. The germline V gene has CDR1 MNHNS and CDR2 SASEGT.

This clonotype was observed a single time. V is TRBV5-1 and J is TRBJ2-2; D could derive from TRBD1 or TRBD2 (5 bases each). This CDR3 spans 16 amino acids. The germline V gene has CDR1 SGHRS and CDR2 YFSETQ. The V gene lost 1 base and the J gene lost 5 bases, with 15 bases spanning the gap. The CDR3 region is CASSLNPGRSTGELFF. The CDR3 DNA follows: TGCGCCAGCAGCTTGAACCCGGGACGCTCGACCGGGGAGCTGTTTTTT.

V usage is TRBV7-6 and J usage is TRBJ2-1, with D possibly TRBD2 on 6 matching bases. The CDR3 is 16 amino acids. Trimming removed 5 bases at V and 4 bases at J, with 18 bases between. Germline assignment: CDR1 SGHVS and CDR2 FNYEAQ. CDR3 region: CASSPTAGILYNEQFF. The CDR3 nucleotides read TGTGCCAGCAGCCCGACGGCGGGGATTTTATACAATGAGCAGTTCTTC.

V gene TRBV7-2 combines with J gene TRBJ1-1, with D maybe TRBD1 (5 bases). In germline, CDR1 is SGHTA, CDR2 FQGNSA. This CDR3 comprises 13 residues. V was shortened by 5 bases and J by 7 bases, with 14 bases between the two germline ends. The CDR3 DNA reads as TGTGCCAGCAGCCCCCGGGGCGCGGTTGAAGCTTTCTTT. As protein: CASSPRGAVEAFF. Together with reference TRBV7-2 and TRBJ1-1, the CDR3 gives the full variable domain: GAGVSQSPSNKVTEKGKDVELRCDPISGHTALYWYRQSLGQGLEFLIYFQGNSAPDKSGLPSDRFSAERTGGSVSTLTIQRTQQEDSAVYLCASSPRGAVEAFFGQGTRLTVV.

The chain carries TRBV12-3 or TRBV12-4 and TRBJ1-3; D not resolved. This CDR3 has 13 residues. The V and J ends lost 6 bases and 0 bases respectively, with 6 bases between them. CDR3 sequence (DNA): TGTGCCAGCAGGTGGCTCTCTGGAAACACCATATATTTT. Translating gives CASRWLSGNTIYF.

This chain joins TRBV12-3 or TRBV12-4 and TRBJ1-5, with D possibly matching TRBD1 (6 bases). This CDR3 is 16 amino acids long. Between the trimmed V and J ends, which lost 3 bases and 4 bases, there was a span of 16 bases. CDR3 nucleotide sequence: TGTGCCAGCAGTTTGAGCCCTGACAGGAGAAATCAGCCCCAGCATTTT. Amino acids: CASSLSPDRRNQPQHF.

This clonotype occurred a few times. The CDR3 DNA follows: TGTGCCAGCAGGGCCCGGTCCGGGACTAGCGGGGTGGTAACACACAATGAGCAGTTCTTC. This translates into CASRARSGTSGVVTHNEQFF. V is TRBV12-3 or TRBV12-4 and J is TRBJ2-1; 13 nucleotides line up with TRBD2. V shed 6 bases and J 5 bases; nucleotides not matched to a gene: 19. There are 20 residues in the CDR3.

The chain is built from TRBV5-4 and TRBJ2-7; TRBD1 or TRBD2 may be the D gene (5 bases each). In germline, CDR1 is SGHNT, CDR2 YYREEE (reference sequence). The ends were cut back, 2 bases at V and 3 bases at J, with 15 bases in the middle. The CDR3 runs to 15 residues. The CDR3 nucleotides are TGTGCCAGCAGCTTCAACAGACGGGGCAGCTACGAGCAGTACTTC. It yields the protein CASSFNRRGSYEQYF.